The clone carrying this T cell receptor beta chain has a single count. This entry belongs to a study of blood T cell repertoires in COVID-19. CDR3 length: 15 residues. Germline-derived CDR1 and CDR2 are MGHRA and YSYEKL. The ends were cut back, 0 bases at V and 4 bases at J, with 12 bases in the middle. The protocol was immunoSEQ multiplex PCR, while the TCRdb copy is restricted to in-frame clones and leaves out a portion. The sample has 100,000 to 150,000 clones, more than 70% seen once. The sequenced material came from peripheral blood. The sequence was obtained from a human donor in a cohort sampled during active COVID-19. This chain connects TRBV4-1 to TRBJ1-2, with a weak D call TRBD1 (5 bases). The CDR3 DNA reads TGCGCCAGCAGCCAAGATCCAAGGGGAACCTATGGCTACACCTTC. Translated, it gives CASSQDPRGTYGYTF.